The rows below give T cell receptor beta chains drawn from one sample of a study of Graves' ophthalmopathy and Graves' hyperthyroidism. One entry per CDR3 protein, called by TCRdb with MiXCR from the multiplex PCR reads. The sample carries more than 1,000,000 distinct CDR3 sequences, roughly 35% recorded once. What was sequenced was peripheral blood or thyroid tissue (not recorded which). These receptors all come from an adult man with Graves' hyperthyroidism. The CDR3 runs from the conserved cysteine through the conserved F or W. D genes are given only for firm matches. Size is omitted from some rows. Given values are once, few, many or a class for expanded clones.

J gene: TRBJ2-5
clone size: -
D gene: -
V gene: TRBV7-8
CDR3 protein: CASSLVSPATIKETQYF
CDR3 DNA: TGTGCCAGCAGCTTAGTTTCCCCTGCTACAATCAAAGAGACCCAGTACTTC

J gene: TRBJ2-2
clone size: many
D gene: -
V gene: TRBV7-2
CDR3 protein: CASSRTAVNTGELFF
CDR3 DNA: TGTGCCAGCAGCCGGACAGCGGTGAACACCGGGGAGCTGTTTTTT

J gene: TRBJ2-1
clone size: -
D gene: -
V gene: TRBV2
CDR3 protein: CASSVLEGHEQFF
CDR3 DNA: TGTGCCAGCAGTGTTCTAGAAGGACATGAGCAGTTCTTC

J gene: TRBJ1-1
clone size: many
D gene: -
V gene: TRBV19
CDR3 protein: CATSENTEAFF
CDR3 DNA: TGTGCCACCTCAGAGAACACTGAAGCTTTCTTT

J gene: TRBJ2-5
clone size: -
D gene: -
V gene: TRBV29-1
CDR3 protein: CSVEFYTRETQYF
CDR3 DNA: TGCAGCGTTGAATTCTATACGAGGGAGACCCAGTACTTC

J gene: TRBJ2-1
clone size: -
D gene: -
V gene: TRBV11-3
CDR3 protein: CASSDGTEQFF
CDR3 DNA: TGTGCCAGCAGCGACGGGACCGAGCAGTTCTTC

J gene: TRBJ2-7
clone size: many
D gene: -
V gene: TRBV20-1
CDR3 protein: CSASDGFGVPYEQYF
CDR3 DNA: TGCAGTGCTAGCGATGGTTTTGGGGTCCCCTACGAGCAGTACTTC

J gene: TRBJ1-5
clone size: -
D gene: -
V gene: TRBV6-6
CDR3 protein: CASSGSGGARRNQPQHF
CDR3 DNA: TGTGCCAGCAGTGGAAGTGGGGGGGCGAGGCGCAATCAGCCCCAGCATTTT

J gene: TRBJ2-2
clone size: -
D gene: TRBD1
V gene: TRBV11-3
CDR3 protein: CASAVGTENTGELFF
CDR3 DNA: TGTGCCAGCGCAGTCGGGACAGAGAACACCGGGGAGCTGTTTTTT

J gene: TRBJ2-7
clone size: many
D gene: TRBD2
V gene: TRBV25-1
CDR3 protein: CASTKSGTSGINEQYF
CDR3 DNA: TGTGCCAGCACCAAATCCGGGACTAGCGGGATAAACGAGCAGTACTTC

J gene: TRBJ1-3
clone size: -
D gene: -
V gene: TRBV9
CDR3 protein: CASSVSPGSGNTIYF
CDR3 DNA: TGTGCCAGCAGCGTATCTCCCGGCTCTGGAAACACCATATATTTT

J gene: TRBJ1-2
clone size: many
D gene: TRBD1
V gene: TRBV19
CDR3 protein: CASSVKGQIYGYTF
CDR3 DNA: TGTGCCAGTAGTGTCAAGGGACAGATCTATGGCTACACCTTC

J gene: TRBJ2-7
clone size: few
D gene: -
V gene: TRBV5-1
CDR3 protein: CASSLATGRPSDEQYF
CDR3 DNA: TGCGCCAGCAGCTTGGCGACGGGACGACCGTCGGATGAGCAGTACTTC

J gene: TRBJ2-7
clone size: many
D gene: -
V gene: TRBV12-3/TRBV12-4
CDR3 protein: CASSRKSATEQYF
CDR3 DNA: TGTGCCAGCAGTCGAAAGTCCGCTACCGAGCAGTACTTC

J gene: TRBJ2-3
clone size: -
D gene: TRBD2
V gene: TRBV10-3
CDR3 protein: CAISESASGGNRISTDTQYF
CDR3 DNA: TGTGCCATCAGTGAGTCGGCTAGCGGGGGAAACCGTATTAGCACAGATACGCAGTATTTT

J gene: TRBJ1-5
clone size: -
D gene: -
V gene: TRBV7-6
CDR3 protein: CASTLGSRQPQHF
CDR3 DNA: TGTGCCAGCACCCTGGGGTCCCGTCAGCCCCAGCATTTT

J gene: TRBJ1-2
clone size: -
D gene: -
V gene: TRBV10-3
CDR3 protein: CASSYSFQGYSANYGYTF
CDR3 DNA: TGTGCCAGCAGTTACTCGTTTCAAGGCTACTCCGCTAACTATGGCTACACCTTC

J gene: TRBJ1-5
clone size: few
D gene: TRBD1
V gene: TRBV6-6
CDR3 protein: CASRARQGNQPQHF
CDR3 DNA: TGTGCCAGCAGGGCCAGACAGGGGAATCAGCCCCAGCATTTT

J gene: TRBJ2-2
clone size: few
D gene: TRBD1
V gene: TRBV25-1
CDR3 protein: CASSFGRDRAYTGELFF
CDR3 DNA: TGTGCCAGCAGTTTTGGCCGAGACAGGGCGTACACCGGGGAGCTGTTTTTT

J gene: TRBJ2-5
clone size: -
D gene: -
V gene: TRBV20-1
CDR3 protein: CSARVTRGSGEAQYF
CDR3 DNA: TGCAGTGCTAGAGTCACACGGGGATCCGGAGAGGCCCAGTACTTC

J gene: TRBJ2-5
clone size: few
D gene: TRBD1
V gene: TRBV20-1
CDR3 protein: CSASPSSTGETQYF
CDR3 DNA: TGCAGTGCTAGTCCTTCATCGACAGGGGAGACCCAGTACTTC

J gene: TRBJ2-2
clone size: -
D gene: -
V gene: TRBV5-4
CDR3 protein: CASSFREPSGELFF
CDR3 DNA: TGTGCCAGCAGCTTCAGGGAACCCAGCGGGGAGCTGTTTTTT

J gene: TRBJ2-2
clone size: few
D gene: TRBD2
V gene: TRBV6-5
CDR3 protein: CASSYSTSGGRNTGELFF
CDR3 DNA: TGTGCCAGCAGTTACTCGACTAGCGGGGGTCGTAACACCGGGGAGCTGTTTTTT

J gene: TRBJ2-7
clone size: -
D gene: -
V gene: TRBV3-1
CDR3 protein: CASSQGLGGSYEQYF
CDR3 DNA: TGTGCCAGCAGCCAAGGCCTCGGGGGATCCTACGAGCAGTACTTC

J gene: TRBJ2-7
clone size: few
D gene: -
V gene: TRBV12-3/TRBV12-4
CDR3 protein: CASRLETGTVEEQYF
CDR3 DNA: TGTGCCAGCCGATTAGAAACAGGGACGGTGGAGGAGCAGTACTTC

J gene: TRBJ2-7
clone size: many
D gene: -
V gene: TRBV5-5
CDR3 protein: CASSPPRTNEQYF
CDR3 DNA: TGTGCCAGCAGCCCCCCCCGGACAAACGAGCAGTACTTC

J gene: TRBJ2-7
clone size: -
D gene: -
V gene: TRBV7-6
CDR3 protein: CASTLGAPGEQYF
CDR3 DNA: TGTGCCAGCACCCTAGGGGCGCCGGGGGAGCAGTACTTC

J gene: TRBJ1-1
clone size: many
D gene: -
V gene: TRBV4-1
CDR3 protein: CASSQDEAGSLNTEAFF
CDR3 DNA: TGCGCCAGCAGCCAAGATGAGGCAGGGTCTCTCAACACTGAAGCTTTCTTT

J gene: TRBJ1-5
clone size: -
D gene: -
V gene: TRBV19
CDR3 protein: CASSVGLAGRGAYEHF
CDR3 DNA: TGTGCCAGTAGTGTCGGACTAGCGGGACGAGGGGCCTACGAGCATTTT

J gene: TRBJ2-2
clone size: -
D gene: TRBD1
V gene: TRBV7-9
CDR3 protein: CASSRDRGPDTGELFF
CDR3 DNA: TGTGCCAGCAGCAGGGACAGGGGGCCCGACACCGGGGAGCTGTTTTTT

J gene: TRBJ2-7
clone size: many
D gene: TRBD1
V gene: TRBV20-1
CDR3 protein: CSARDPGQGQFEQYF
CDR3 DNA: TGCAGTGCTAGAGATCCGGGACAGGGGCAGTTCGAGCAGTACTTC